The 30 T cell receptor beta chains reported below all come from one sample, sequenced in a study of cytomegalovirus exposure and HLA in healthy donors. The PCR made use of 60 Vbeta and 13 Jbeta primers. Libraries were prepared by immunoSEQ multiplex PCR; TCRdb keeps only in-frame clonotypes and omits some of them. There are 150,000 to 200,000 clones in the sample; 84% occur only once, and 1.9% lies in the top ten. The sample consisted of PBMCs. These receptors were collected from a man aged 18-30 years in good health and CMV-seronegative.

The chain couples TRBV7-8 to TRBJ2-1; 9 bases align to TRBD1. The CDR3 has 15 residues. CDR1 and CDR2 (germline): SGHVS, FQNEAQ. V lost 5 bases and J lost 7; bases outside the gene matches: 9. The CDR3 DNA reads TGTGCCAGCAGCGAGCCTCGGACAGGGGAGAATGAGCAGTTCTTC. This translates into CASSEPRTGENEQFF.

The CDR3, as DNA: TGTGCCAGCAGCTCGAGACAGCTCACCGGGGAGCTGTTTTTT. Encoded protein: CASSSRQLTGELFF. The genes are TRBV5-6 and TRBJ2-2; D perhaps matches TRBD1 (5 bases). The germline V and J ends were trimmed by 3 bases and 4 bases, with 10 bases remaining between them. The CDR3 covers 14 residues. Germline-derived CDR1 and CDR2 are SGHDT and YYEEEE.

V gene TRBV11-2 combines with J gene TRBJ2-2, with TRBD2 matching 9 bases. In germline, CDR1 is SGHAT, CDR2 FQNNGV. The CDR3 consists of 19 residues. V shed 2 bases and J 2 bases; nucleotides not matched to a gene: 12. The CDR3 DNA sequence: TGTGCCAGCAGCTTACGCATGCAGAGACTAGCGGAAAACACCGGGGAGCTGTTTTTT. This translates into CASSLRMQRLAENTGELFF. Supplemented by reference TRBV11-2 and TRBJ2-2, the full variable domain reads EAGVAQSPRYKIIEKRQSVAFWCNPISGHATLYWYQQILGQGPKLLIQFQNNGVVDDSQLPKDRFSAERLKGVDSTLKIQPAKLEDSAVYLCASSLRMQRLAENTGELFFGEGSRLTVL.

The rearrangement joins TRBV28 to TRBJ2-2, with D possibly matching TRBD2 (6 bases). CDR1 and CDR2 (germline): MDHEN, SYDVKM. The CDR3 is made up of 14 amino acids. The V and J ends lost 5 bases and 4 bases respectively, with 11 bases between them. The CDR3 DNA reads TGTGCCAGCAGTCGACACGGGGGCACCGGGGAGCTGTTTTTT. This sequence encodes CASSRHGGTGELFF.

This clone showed up just once. This chain connects TRBV4-1 to TRBJ2-2; TRBD2 agrees at 8 bases. J gave up 3 bases and V 0 bases, and 6 bases lay outside the gene matches. CDR3 length: 17 amino acids. Per germline, CDR1 MGHRA and CDR2 YSYEKL. The CDR3 DNA is TGCGCCAGCAGCCAAGAGGGACGGGGGGGGTACACCGGGGAGCTGTTTTTT. Translating gives CASSQEGRGGYTGELFF.

The J gene is TRBJ2-7, the V gene TRBV13, with 9 positions matching TRBD1. With 5 bases clipped from V and 6 bases from J, the junction kept 8 bases outside the gene matches. Germline CDR1 PRHDT, CDR2 FYEKMQ (reference sequence). The CDR3 spans 14 residues. CDR3 DNA: TGTGCCAGCAGCCTTCACAGGGGGCATTCCGAGCAGTACTTC. Translation: CASSLHRGHSEQYF. Using reference TRBV13 and TRBJ2-7 for the parts outside the CDR3, the full variable domain is AAGVIQSPRHLIKEKRETATLKCYPIPRHDTVYWYQQGPGQDPQFLISFYEKMQSDKGSIPDRFSAQQFSDYHSELNMSSLELGDSALYFCASSLHRGHSEQYFGPGTRLTVT.

This chain connects TRBV28 to TRBJ2-2; TRBD2 matches at 7 bases. Germline V gene lookup returns CDR1 MDHEN and CDR2 SYDVKM. This CDR3 spans 16 amino acids. V dropped 3 bases and J dropped 6; count of bases not matched to a gene: 10. CDR3 in DNA: TGTGCCAGCAGTTTGGGGCTAGCGGTTTCCTCCGGGGAGCTGTTTTTT. This sequence encodes CASSLGLAVSSGELFF.

This clone was found a few times. The rearrangement joins TRBV15 to TRBJ1-5, with TRBD1 identical over 8 bases. The CDR3 has 15 amino acids. Germline V lookup: CDR1 LNHNV, CDR2 YYDKDF (reference sequence). V shed 5 bases, J shed 3 bases, and the junction held 6 bases outside the gene matches. The CDR3 protein is CATSPTGVLNQPQHF. DNA for the CDR3: TGTGCCACCAGCCCGACAGGGGTACTCAATCAGCCCCAGCATTTT.

The chain links TRBV7-2 to TRBJ2-2, with 12 bases lining up with TRBD2. The germline gives CDR1 SGHTA, CDR2 FQGNSA. This CDR3 spans 15 amino acids. The V gene end was trimmed by 1 base and the J gene end by 7 bases; junction bases not matched to a gene: 1. Here the CDR3 DNA reads TGTGCCAGCAGCTTAGGACTAGCGGGGGTCGGGGAGCTGTTTTTT. Amino acids: CASSLGLAGVGELFF. The whole variable domain, filled in from reference TRBV7-2 and TRBJ2-2, reads GAGVSQSPSNKVTEKGKDVELRCDPISGHTALYWYRQSLGQGLEFLIYFQGNSAPDKSGLPSDRFSAERTGGSVSTLTIQRTQQEDSAVYLCASSLGLAGVGELFFGEGSRLTVL.

The chain employs TRBV4-1 and TRBJ1-6; a weak D match, TRBD1 (5 bases). Between the trimmed V and J ends, which lost 0 bases and 0 bases, there was a span of 12 bases. The germline CDR1 and CDR2 sequences are MGHRA and YSYEKL. This CDR3 comprises 18 residues. The CDR3 nucleotides are TGCGCCAGCAGCCAAGATGGCAGGGCGAGCTCCTATAATTCACCCCTCCACTTT. Its translation is CASSQDGRASSYNSPLHF.

The chain employs TRBV9 and TRBJ2-1, with TRBD2 matching 12 bases. Germline values: CDR1 SGDLS, CDR2 YYNGEE. This CDR3 has 17 amino acids. V was clipped by 0 bases and J by 8 bases; unmatched bases: 9. CDR3 residues: CASSVGLAGGQIHEQFF. For the CDR3, the DNA is TGTGCCAGCAGCGTAGGCCTAGCGGGAGGGCAAATACATGAGCAGTTCTTC.

The chain employs TRBV7-6 and TRBJ2-1; 8 bases line up with TRBD2. Per the germline V gene, CDR1 is SGHVS and CDR2 is FNYEAQ. The CDR3 spans 18 residues. Germline trimming cut 1 base from V and 1 base from J; bases unmatched to any gene: 9. The CDR3 DNA reads TGTGCCAGCAGCTTAGGGTCCGGGAGGGCCGGGTCCTACAATGAGCAGTTCTTC. Translated, it gives CASSLGSGRAGSYNEQFF. The whole variable domain, remainder taken from reference TRBV7-6 and TRBJ2-1, is GAGVSQSPRYKVTKRGQDVALRCDPISGHVSLYWYRQALGQGPEFLTYFNYEAQQDKSGLPNDRFSAERPEGSISTLTIQRTEQRDSAMYRCASSLGSGRAGSYNEQFFGPGTRLTVL.

This clone was detected once. The V call is TRBV19, the J call TRBJ1-5; 7 bases match TRBD1. V lost 7 bases and J lost 3; bases outside the gene matches: 9. The CDR3 spans 15 residues. Germline V CDR1 and CDR2: LNHDA, SQIVND (reference sequence). The CDR3 DNA reads as TGTGCCAGTACCGTTGACAGGGTGTACAATCAGCCCCAGCATTTT. This translates into CASTVDRVYNQPQHF.

The chain is built from TRBV7-2 and TRBJ1-2; no firm D call. Trimming took 1 base from V and 3 from J, leaving 12 bases between them. This CDR3 has 15 residues. Germline-derived CDR1 and CDR2 are SGHTA and FQGNSA. The CDR3 region is CASSLDSSGDYGYTF. CDR3 coding DNA: TGTGCCAGCAGCTTAGACAGCAGCGGCGACTATGGCTACACCTTC.

This chain links TRBV7-9 with TRBJ2-6; D is uncertain. With 7 bases removed from V and 0 bases from J, the gap between germline ends came to 7 bases. CDR1 and CDR2 (germline): SEHNR, FQNEAQ (reference sequence). This CDR3 is built from 14 residues. The DNA of the CDR3 is TGTGCCAGCACCTACCCCTCTGGGGCCAACGTCCTGACTTTC. Translating gives CASTYPSGANVLTF. The entire variable domain, with the rest obtained from reference TRBV7-9 and TRBJ2-6, is as follows: DTGVSQNPRHKITKRGQNVTFRCDPISEHNRLYWYRQTLGQGPEFLTYFQNEAQLEKSRLLSDRFSAERPKGSFSTLEIQRTEQGDSAMYLCASTYPSGANVLTFGAGSRLTVL.

V and J are TRBV2 and TRBJ2-7; a possible D gene is TRBD1 (5 bases). Germline V CDR1 and CDR2: SNHLY, FYNNEI. This CDR3 is 13 amino acids long. The germline V and J ends were trimmed by 6 bases and 0 bases, with 9 bases remaining between them. CDR3 coding DNA: TGTGCCAGCAGCCTACAGGACTCCTACGAGCAGTACTTC. This translates into CASSLQDSYEQYF.

The chain combines TRBV5-6 with TRBJ1-2, with a possible D match to TRBD1 (5 bases). The CDR3 consists of 16 residues. V was trimmed by 0 bases and J by 7 bases, leaving 19 bases between them. Germline V CDR1 and CDR2: SGHDT, YYEEEE. CDR3 DNA: TGTGCCAGCAGCTTGGCCAGGGCGGGATGGGTATTTGGCTACACCTTC. Translated, it gives CASSLARAGWVFGYTF. The variable domain in full, completed from reference TRBV5-6 and TRBJ1-2, reads DAGVTQSPTHLIKTRGQQVTLRCSPKSGHDTVSWYQQALGQGPQFIFQYYEEEERQRGNFPDRFSGHQFPNYSSELNVNALLLGDSALYLCASSLARAGWVFGYTFGSGTRLTVV.

This clone was detected a few times. V and J are TRBV11-3 and TRBJ1-5, with TRBD1 as a possible D gene (5 bases). Germline V lookup: CDR1 SGHNT, CDR2 YENEEA. V lost 7 bases and J 2 bases, leaving 21 bases between the germline ends. The CDR3 covers 17 residues. The CDR3 DNA follows: TGTGCCAGCACCTCTCATTGGGGGGTCTGGTGCAATCAGCCCCAGCATTTT. Translating it yields CASTSHWGVWCNQPQHF.

J is TRBJ2-2 and V is TRBV6-4; 10 nucleotides agree with TRBD2. The CDR3 sequence is 14 residues long. The germline CDR1 and CDR2 sequences are MRHNA and SNTAGT. Germline trimming cut 4 bases from V and 4 bases from J; bases unmatched to any gene: 0. CDR3 coding DNA: TGTGCCAGCAGTGCTAGCGGGAGCACCGGGGAGCTGTTTTTT. Translating it yields CASSASGSTGELFF.

This chain uses TRBV5-1 with TRBJ1-4, with D unclear. The germline V and J ends were trimmed by 2 bases and 5 bases, with 4 bases remaining between them. The CDR3 is 12 residues long. Germline V gene sequence: CDR1 SGHRS, CDR2 YFSETQ. CDR3 in amino acids: CASSFGNEKLFF. CDR3 nucleotides: TGCGCCAGCAGCTTCGGGAATGAAAAACTGTTTTTT.

The chain couples TRBV4-1 to TRBJ2-5, with D possibly matching TRBD1 (6 bases). V lost 5 bases to trimming and J lost 6 bases, with 19 bases between them. Germline lookup yields CDR1 MGHRA and CDR2 YSYEKL. This CDR3 spans 15 amino acids. The CDR3 DNA reads TGCGCCAGCAGCTTCCAGCCACAGGGTATGAAGACCCAGTACTTC. Its translation: CASSFQPQGMKTQYF.

Written as DNA, the CDR3 is TGTGCCAGCAGCCCCGGCGGGCGGGGACCTCCTGGGCAGTACTTC. It encodes CASSPGGRGPPGQYF. This rearrangement joins TRBV9 to TRBJ2-7; a possible D gene is TRBD2 (6 bases). The CDR3 sequence is 15 residues long. Per germline, CDR1 SGDLS and CDR2 YYNGEE. V was clipped by 4 bases and J by 9 bases, with 23 bases between them.

The rearrangement joins TRBV11-3 to TRBJ2-5, with 7 bases lining up with TRBD2. This CDR3 contains 18 residues. CDR1 SGHNT and CDR2 YENEEA come from the germline V gene. Unmatched junction bases numbered 15, after V lost 5 bases and J lost 0 bases. The CDR3 DNA is TGTGCCAGCAGCCGAGCGGGACTTATTATCATGTACCAAGAGACCCAGTACTTC. This gives the protein CASSRAGLIIMYQETQYF. Full variable domain (outside the CDR3, taken from reference TRBV11-3 and TRBJ2-5): EAGVVQSPRYKIIEKKQPVAFWCNPISGHNTLYWYLQNLGQGPELLIRYENEEAVDDSQLPKDRFSAERLKGVDSTLKIQPAELGDSAVYLCASSRAGLIIMYQETQYFGPGTRLLVL.

V gene TRBV7-3 combines with J gene TRBJ2-3; 13 bases map to TRBD2. Germline V lookup: CDR1 SGHTA, CDR2 FQGTGA. The CDR3 is 16 residues long. Trimming took 5 bases from V and 6 from J; bases not matched to a gene: 8. The CDR3 loop reads CASSLGTSGAWDTQYF. The DNA for the CDR3 is TGTGCCAGCAGCCTCGGGACTAGCGGGGCCTGGGATACGCAGTATTTT.

The chain links TRBV11-2 to TRBJ2-5; TRBD2 might be the D (6 bases). This CDR3 is built from 14 residues. Germline V lookup: CDR1 SGHAT, CDR2 FQNNGV. Deletions cut 4 bases from V and 11 bases from J, with 20 bases between. The CDR3: CASSSGHTWREQYF. The CDR3, as DNA: TGTGCCAGCAGCTCCGGGCACACCTGGAGGGAGCAGTACTTC.

This clone is a singleton in its sample. This sequence joins TRBV27 and TRBJ2-4, with D tentatively TRBD1 (5 bases). The CDR3 is 14 amino acids. Trimming pared 2 bases from V and 5 bases from J, leaving 10 bases between. CDR1 and CDR2 from the germline V gene are MNHEY and SMNVEV (reference sequence). In DNA form, the CDR3 reads TGTGCCAGCAGTTTACAGGGAATGGAAAACATTCAGTACTTC. Its translation: CASSLQGMENIQYF.

This chain joins TRBV25-1 and TRBJ2-3; D uncertain. The CDR3 is made up of 13 amino acids. Trimming cost V 4 bases and J 1 base, with 6 bases left between them. Germline values: CDR1 MGHDK, CDR2 SYGVNS. For the CDR3, the DNA is TGTGCCAGCAGTGCAACGGGCACAGATACGCAGTATTTT. It translates to CASSATGTDTQYF.

The genes are TRBV28 and TRBJ1-3, with TRBD1 matching 8 bases. Germline trimming cut 5 bases from V and 2 bases from J; bases unmatched to any gene: 11. The CDR3 extends over 17 amino acids. Looked up from germline, CDR1 is MDHEN and CDR2 is SYDVKM. The CDR3 DNA is TGTGCCAGCAGTCTCCGGGGTCAGGGGGCAACTGGAAACACCATATATTTT. Encoded protein: CASSLRGQGATGNTIYF.

This clone was detected once. CDR3 in amino acids: CASSLSENSYEQYF. CDR3 nucleotides: TGTGCCAGCAGCTTATCGGAGAACTCCTACGAGCAGTACTTC. This sequence joins TRBV7-2 and TRBJ2-7; no clear D. The germline V and J ends were trimmed by 2 bases and 0 bases, with 8 bases remaining between them. Germline CDR1 SGHTA, CDR2 FQGNSA. The CDR3 sequence is 14 residues long.

This chain uses TRBV19 with TRBJ2-3, with a weak D call TRBD2 (5 bases). The CDR3 has 14 amino acids. With 6 bases removed from V and 0 bases from J, the gap between germline ends came to 10 bases. The V gene's germline CDR1 is LNHDA and CDR2 SQIVND (reference sequence). The CDR3 sequence is CASSSGPSTDTQYF. The CDR3, as DNA: TGTGCCAGTAGCAGCGGTCCTAGCACAGATACGCAGTATTTT.